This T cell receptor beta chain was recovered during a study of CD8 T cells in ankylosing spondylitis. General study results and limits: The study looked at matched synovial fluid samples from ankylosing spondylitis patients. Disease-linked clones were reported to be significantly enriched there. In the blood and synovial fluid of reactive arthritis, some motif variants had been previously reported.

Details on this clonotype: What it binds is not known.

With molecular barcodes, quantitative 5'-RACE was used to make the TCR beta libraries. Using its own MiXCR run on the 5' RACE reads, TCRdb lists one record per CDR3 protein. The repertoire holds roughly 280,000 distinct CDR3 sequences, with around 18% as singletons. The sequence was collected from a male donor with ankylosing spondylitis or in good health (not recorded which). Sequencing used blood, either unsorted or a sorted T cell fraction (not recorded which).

CDR3 sequence (DNA): TGTGCCAGCAGTTTGGGACTCTGGGGGGACCTGTTTTTT. It yields the protein CASSLGLWGDLFF. The chain carries TRBV28 and TRBJ1-4, with D perhaps matching TRBD1 (5 bases). Germline CDR1 is MDHEN and CDR2 is SYDVKM. Trimming cost V 3 bases and J 14 bases, with 16 bases left between them. The CDR3 is made up of 13 amino acids.